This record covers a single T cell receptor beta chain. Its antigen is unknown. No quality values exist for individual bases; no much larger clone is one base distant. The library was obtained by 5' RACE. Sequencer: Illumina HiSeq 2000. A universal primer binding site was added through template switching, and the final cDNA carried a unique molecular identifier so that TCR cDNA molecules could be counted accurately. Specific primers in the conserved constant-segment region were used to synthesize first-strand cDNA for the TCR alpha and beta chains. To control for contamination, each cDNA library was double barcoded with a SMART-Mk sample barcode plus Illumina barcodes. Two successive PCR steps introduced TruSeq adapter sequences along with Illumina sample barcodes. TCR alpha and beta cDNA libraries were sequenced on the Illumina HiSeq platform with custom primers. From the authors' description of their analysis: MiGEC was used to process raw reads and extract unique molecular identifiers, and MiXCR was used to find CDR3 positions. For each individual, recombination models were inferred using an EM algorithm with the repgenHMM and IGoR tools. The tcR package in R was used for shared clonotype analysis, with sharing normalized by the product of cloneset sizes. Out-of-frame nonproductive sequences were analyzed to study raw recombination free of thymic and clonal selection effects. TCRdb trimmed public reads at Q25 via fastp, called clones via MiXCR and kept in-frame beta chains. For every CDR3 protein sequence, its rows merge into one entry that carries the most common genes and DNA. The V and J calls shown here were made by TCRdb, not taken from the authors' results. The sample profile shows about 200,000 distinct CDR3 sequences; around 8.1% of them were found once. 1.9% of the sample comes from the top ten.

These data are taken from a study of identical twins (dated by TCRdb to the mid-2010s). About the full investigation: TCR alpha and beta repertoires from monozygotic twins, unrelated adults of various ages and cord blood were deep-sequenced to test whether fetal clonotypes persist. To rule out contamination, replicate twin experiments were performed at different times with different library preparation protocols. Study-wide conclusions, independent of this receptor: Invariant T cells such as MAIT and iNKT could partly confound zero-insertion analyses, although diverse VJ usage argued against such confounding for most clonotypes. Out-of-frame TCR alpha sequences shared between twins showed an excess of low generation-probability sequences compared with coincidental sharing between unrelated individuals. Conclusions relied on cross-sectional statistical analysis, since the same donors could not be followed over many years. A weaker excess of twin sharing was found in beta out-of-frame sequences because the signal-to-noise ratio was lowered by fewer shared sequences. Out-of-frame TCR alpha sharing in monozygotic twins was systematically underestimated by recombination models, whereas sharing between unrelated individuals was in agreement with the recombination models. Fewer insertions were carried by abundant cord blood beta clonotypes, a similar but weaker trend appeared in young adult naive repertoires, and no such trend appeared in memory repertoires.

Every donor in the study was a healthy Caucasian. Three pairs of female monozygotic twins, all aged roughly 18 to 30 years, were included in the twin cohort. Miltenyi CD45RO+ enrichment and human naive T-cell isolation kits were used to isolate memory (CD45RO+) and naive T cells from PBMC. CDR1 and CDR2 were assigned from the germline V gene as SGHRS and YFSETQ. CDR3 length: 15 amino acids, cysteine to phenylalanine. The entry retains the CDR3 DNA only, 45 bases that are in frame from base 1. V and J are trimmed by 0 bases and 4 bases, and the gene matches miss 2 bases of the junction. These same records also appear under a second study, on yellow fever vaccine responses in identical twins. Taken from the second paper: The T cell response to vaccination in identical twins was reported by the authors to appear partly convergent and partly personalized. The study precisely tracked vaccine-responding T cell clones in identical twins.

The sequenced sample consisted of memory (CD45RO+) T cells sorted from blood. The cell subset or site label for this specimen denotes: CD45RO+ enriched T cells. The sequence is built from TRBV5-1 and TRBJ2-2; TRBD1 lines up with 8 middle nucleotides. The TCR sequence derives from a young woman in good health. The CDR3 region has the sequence CASSLAGTGTGELFF. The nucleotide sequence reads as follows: TGCGCCAGCAGCTTGGCCGGGACAGGCACCGGGGAGCTGTTTTTT.